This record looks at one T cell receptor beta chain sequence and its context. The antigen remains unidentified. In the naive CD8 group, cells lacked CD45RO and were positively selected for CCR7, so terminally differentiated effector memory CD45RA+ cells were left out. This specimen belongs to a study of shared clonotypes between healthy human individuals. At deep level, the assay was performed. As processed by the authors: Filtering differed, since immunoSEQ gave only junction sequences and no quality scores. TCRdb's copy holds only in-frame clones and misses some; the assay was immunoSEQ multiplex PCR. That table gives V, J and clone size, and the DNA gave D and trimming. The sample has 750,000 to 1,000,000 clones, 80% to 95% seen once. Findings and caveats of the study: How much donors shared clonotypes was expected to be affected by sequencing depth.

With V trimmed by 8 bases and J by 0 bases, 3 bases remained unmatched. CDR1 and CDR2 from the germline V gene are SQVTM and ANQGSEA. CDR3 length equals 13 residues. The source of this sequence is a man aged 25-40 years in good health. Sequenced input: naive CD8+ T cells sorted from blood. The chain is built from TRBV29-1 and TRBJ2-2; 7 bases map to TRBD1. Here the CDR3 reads CSFQGANTGELFF. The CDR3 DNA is TGCAGCTTTCAGGGGGCGAACACCGGGGAGCTGTTTTTT.